By share, the clone carrying this T cell receptor (beta chain) counts as medium-sized. The sample is drawn from a study of graft-versus-host responses after intestinal transplantation. Study as a whole: Recipients obtained multivisceral, liver-intestinal, or isolated intestinal transplants. Notes on the study in general: There was an association between peak levels of circulating GvH clones and early post-transplant HvG declines.

V was trimmed by 3 bases and J by 8 bases, leaving 7 bases between them. The CDR3 contains 11 residues. CDR1 is KGHSH, CDR2 LQKENI, per germline. Sequencing was performed with immunoSEQ multiplex PCR; in TCRdb, only in-frame clones are kept and a portion is missing. The profile shows 7,000 or so clones, more than 25% of them singletons. Plated together were around 200,000 CFSE-labeled responder cells and around 200,000 irradiated, violet-dye-labeled stimulator cells. Sorted cells were CFSE-low CD3+CD4+ or CD3+CD8+ proliferating responders. The chain joins TRBV18 to TRBJ1-1, with D unclear. The TCR originated in a human patient who received an intestinal transplant. The sample here was alloreactive CD4+ T cells from a mixed lymphocyte reaction culture, taken before intestinal transplant. Subset denoted: CFSE-low proliferating T cells sorted from roughly six-day pre-transplant mixed lymphocyte reaction (GvH or HvG direction). CDR3 nucleotide sequence: TGTGCCAGCTCACCGATGACCGAAGCTTTCTTT. This codes for CASSPMTEAFF.